This T cell receptor (beta chain) was sequenced during a study of T-cell reconstitution after alpha-beta-depleted transplantation in children. General study results and limits: Several hundred graft clones that had expanded were reportedly the source of alpha-beta T cells about two months after transplant. From newly produced T cells came most of the T-cell counts and diversity one year after transplant. It was surviving recipient T cells and thymic progenitors that gave some patients high TCRbeta diversity at day 60.

Germline V gene sequence: CDR1 DFQATT, CDR2 SNEGSKA (reference sequence). The V and J ends lost 4 bases and 5 bases, in that order; junction bases with no gene match: 14. The CDR3 sequence is 16 residues long. Unique molecular identifiers tagged the TCRbeta library. MiXCR, run by TCRdb on the PCR reads, gives a single entry per CDR3 protein. The sample has approximately 220,000 distinct CDR3 sequences, approximately 19% seen once. This clonotype was found many times. Its matching antigen is unknown. This sequence joins TRBV20-1 and TRBJ2-1; 7 bases match TRBD2. This sequence was found in a male patient between 2 and 9 years old who had a stem cell transplant for acute lymphoblastic leukemia, so the T cells may come from the graft donor. The starting material was PBMCs, mostly from graft donor cells, obtained 360 days after TCRalphabeta/CD19-depleted stem cell transplant. The CDR3 is CSAIGLWGGINNEQFF. In nucleotides, the CDR3 is TGCAGTGCTATCGGTCTTTGGGGGGGGATAAACAATGAGCAGTTCTTC.